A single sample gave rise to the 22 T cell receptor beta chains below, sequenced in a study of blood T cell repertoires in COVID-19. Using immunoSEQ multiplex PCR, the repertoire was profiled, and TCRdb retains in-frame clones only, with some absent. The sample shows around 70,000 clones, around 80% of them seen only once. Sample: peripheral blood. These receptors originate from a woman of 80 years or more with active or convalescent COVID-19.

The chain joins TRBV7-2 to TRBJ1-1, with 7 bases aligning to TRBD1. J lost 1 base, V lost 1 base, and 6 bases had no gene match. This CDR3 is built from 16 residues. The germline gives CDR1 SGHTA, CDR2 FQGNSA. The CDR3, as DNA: TGTGCCAGCAGCTTAGGATCCGGGACAGCGAACACTGAAGCTTTCTTT. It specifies CASSLGSGTANTEAFF.

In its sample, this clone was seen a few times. The CDR3 DNA is TGTGCCAGCAGTCAGGGATCCGGGACCGGGGAGCTGTTTTTT. Translating gives CASSQGSGTGELFF. The chain recombines TRBV6-2 or TRBV6-3 with TRBJ2-2; possibly TRBD1 for D (5 bases). The V end lost 5 bases, the J end lost 5 bases, and 12 bases lay between the germline ends. This CDR3 is built from 14 residues. The germline V gene has CDR1 MNHEY and CDR2 SVGEGT.

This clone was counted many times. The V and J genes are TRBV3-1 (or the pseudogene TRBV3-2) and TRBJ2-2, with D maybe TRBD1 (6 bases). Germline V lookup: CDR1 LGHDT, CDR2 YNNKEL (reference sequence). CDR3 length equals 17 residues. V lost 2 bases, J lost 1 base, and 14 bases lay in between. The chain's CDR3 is CASSQRGRGLNTGELFF. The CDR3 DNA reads TGTGCCAGCAGCCAAAGGGGCAGGGGCCTGAACACCGGGGAGCTGTTTTTT.

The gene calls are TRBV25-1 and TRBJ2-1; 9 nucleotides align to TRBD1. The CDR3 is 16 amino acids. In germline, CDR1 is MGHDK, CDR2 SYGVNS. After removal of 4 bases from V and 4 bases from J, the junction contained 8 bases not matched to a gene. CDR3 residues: CASSVSGTGRYNEQFF. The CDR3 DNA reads TGTGCCAGCAGTGTTTCCGGGACAGGGAGATACAATGAGCAGTTCTTC.

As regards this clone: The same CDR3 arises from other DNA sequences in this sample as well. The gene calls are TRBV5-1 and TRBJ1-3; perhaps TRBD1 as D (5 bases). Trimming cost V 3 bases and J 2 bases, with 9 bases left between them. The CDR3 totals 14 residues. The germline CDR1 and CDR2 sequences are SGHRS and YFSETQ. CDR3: CASSSDRAGNTIYF. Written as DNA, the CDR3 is TGCGCCAGCAGCTCCGACAGAGCTGGAAACACCATATATTTT.

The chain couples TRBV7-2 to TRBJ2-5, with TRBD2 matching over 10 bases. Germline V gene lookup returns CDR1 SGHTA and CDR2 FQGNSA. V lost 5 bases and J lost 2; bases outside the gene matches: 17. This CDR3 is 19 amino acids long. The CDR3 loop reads CASSLFGPSGSRGQETQYF. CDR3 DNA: TGTGCCAGCAGCCTCTTCGGGCCTAGCGGGAGTCGAGGTCAAGAGACCCAGTACTTC. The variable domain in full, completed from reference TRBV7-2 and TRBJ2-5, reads GAGVSQSPSNKVTEKGKDVELRCDPISGHTALYWYRQSLGQGLEFLIYFQGNSAPDKSGLPSDRFSAERTGGSVSTLTIQRTQQEDSAVYLCASSLFGPSGSRGQETQYFGPGTRLLVL.

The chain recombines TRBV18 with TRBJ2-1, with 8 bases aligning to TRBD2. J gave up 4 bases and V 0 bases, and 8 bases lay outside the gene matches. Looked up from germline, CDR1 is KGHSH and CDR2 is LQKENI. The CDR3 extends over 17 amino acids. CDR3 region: CASSPPFGGGPYNEQFF. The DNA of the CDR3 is TGTGCCAGCTCACCACCCTTCGGCGGGGGGCCTTACAATGAGCAGTTCTTC.

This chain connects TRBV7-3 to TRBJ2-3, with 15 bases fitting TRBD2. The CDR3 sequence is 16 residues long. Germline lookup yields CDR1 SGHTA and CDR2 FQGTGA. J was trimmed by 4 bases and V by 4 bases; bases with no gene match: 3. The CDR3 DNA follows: TGTGCCAGCAGCTCCGGACTAGCGGGAGGGTCAGATACGCAGTATTTT. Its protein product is CASSSGLAGGSDTQYF.

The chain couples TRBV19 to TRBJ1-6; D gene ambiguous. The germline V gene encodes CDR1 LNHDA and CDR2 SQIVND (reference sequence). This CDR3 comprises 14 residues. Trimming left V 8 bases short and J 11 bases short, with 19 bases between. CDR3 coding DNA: TGTGCCAGTTCGTTTGACCTTTCGGGTGCACCCCTCCACTTT. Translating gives CASSFDLSGAPLHF.

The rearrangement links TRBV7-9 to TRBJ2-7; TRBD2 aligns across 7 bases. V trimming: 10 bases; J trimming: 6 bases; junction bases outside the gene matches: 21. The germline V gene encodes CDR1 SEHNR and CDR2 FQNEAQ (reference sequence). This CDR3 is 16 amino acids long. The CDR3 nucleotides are TGTGCCATCGCGGGGGTCGGGGCCTTCGGTTTGGCCGAGCAGTACTTC. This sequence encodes CAIAGVGAFGLAEQYF.

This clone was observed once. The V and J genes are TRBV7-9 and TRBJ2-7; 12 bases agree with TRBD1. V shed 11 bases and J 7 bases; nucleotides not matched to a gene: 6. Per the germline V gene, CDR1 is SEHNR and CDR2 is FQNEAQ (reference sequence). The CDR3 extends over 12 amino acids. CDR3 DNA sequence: TGTGCCGGGGGACAGGGGGCGAAGGAGCAGTACTTC. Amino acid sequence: CAGGQGAKEQYF.

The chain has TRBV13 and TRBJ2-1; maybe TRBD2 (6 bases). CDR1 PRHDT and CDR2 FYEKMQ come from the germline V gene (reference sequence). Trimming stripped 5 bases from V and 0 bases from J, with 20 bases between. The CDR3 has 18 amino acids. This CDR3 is CASSPPLIAESSYNEQFF. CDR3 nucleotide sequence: TGTGCCAGCAGCCCGCCCTTAATAGCGGAAAGCTCCTACAATGAGCAGTTCTTC. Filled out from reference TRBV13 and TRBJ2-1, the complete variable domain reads AAGVIQSPRHLIKEKRETATLKCYPIPRHDTVYWYQQGPGQDPQFLISFYEKMQSDKGSIPDRFSAQQFSDYHSELNMSSLELGDSALYFCASSPPLIAESSYNEQFFGPGTRLTVL.

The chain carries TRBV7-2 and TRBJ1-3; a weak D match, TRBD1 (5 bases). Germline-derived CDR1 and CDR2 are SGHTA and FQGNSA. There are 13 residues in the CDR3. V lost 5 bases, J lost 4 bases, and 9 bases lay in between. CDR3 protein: CASSTRQGNTIYF. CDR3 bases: TGTGCCAGCAGCACAAGACAGGGAAACACCATATATTTT.

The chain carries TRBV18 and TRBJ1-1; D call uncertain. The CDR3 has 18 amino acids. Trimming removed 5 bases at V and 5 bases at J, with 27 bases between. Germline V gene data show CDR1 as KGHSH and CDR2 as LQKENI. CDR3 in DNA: TGTGCCAGCTCAAACGTACCCCCCCCGGGTGGCTCGTGGACTGAAGCTTTCTTT. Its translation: CASSNVPPPGGSWTEAFF. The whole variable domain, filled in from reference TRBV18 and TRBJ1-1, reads NAGVMQNPRHLVRRRGQEARLRCSPMKGHSHVYWYRQLPEEGLKFMVYLQKENIIDESGMPKERFSAEFPKEGPSILRIQQVVRGDSAAYFCASSNVPPPGGSWTEAFFGQGTRLTVV.

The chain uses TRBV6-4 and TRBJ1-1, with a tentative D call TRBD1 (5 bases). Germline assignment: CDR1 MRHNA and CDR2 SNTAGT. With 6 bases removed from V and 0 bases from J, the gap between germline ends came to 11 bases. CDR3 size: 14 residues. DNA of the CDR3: TGTGCCAGCAGGCAAAAAGGGGTGAACACTGAAGCTTTCTTT. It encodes CASRQKGVNTEAFF.

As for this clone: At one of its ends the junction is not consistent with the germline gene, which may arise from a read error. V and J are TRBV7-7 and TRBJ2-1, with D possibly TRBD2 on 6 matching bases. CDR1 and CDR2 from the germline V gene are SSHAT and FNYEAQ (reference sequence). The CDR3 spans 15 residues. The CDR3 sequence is CASSLSSASYNEQFF. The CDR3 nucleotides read TGTGCTAGCAGCCTCTCTAGCGCCTCCTACAATGAGCAGTTCTTC.

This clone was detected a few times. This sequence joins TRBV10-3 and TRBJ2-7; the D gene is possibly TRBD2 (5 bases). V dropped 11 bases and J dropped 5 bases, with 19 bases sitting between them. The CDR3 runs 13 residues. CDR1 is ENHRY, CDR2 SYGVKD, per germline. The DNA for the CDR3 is TGTGCCTCTAAGGACCCAACTAGGAACGAGCAGTACTTC. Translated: CASKDPTRNEQYF.

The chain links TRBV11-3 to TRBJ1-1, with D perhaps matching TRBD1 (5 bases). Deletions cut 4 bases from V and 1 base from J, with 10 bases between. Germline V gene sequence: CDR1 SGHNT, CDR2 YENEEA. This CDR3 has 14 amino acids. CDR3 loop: CASSSGGTNTEAFF. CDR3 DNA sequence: TGTGCCAGCAGCTCGGGGGGAACGAACACTGAAGCTTTCTTT. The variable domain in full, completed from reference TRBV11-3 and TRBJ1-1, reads EAGVVQSPRYKIIEKKQPVAFWCNPISGHNTLYWYLQNLGQGPELLIRYENEEAVDDSQLPKDRFSAERLKGVDSTLKIQPAELGDSAVYLCASSSGGTNTEAFFGQGTRLTVV.

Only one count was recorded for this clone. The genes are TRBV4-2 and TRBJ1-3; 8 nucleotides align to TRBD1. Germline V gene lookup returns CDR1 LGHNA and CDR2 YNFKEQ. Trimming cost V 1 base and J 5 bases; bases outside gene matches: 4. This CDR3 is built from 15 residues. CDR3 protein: CASSQAGGGRNTIYF. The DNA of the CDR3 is TGTGCCAGCAGCCAAGCAGGGGGCGGGAGAAACACCATATATTTT.

CDR3: CASSPRWQGTEAFF. The CDR3 DNA reads as TGTGCCAGCAGCCCACGTTGGCAGGGTACTGAAGCTTTCTTT. The chain links TRBV7-2 to TRBJ1-1; tentatively, D is TRBD1 (5 bases). CDR3 length: 14 amino acids. Germline-derived CDR1 and CDR2 are SGHTA and FQGNSA. The ends were cut back, 5 bases at V and 5 bases at J, with 15 bases in the middle.

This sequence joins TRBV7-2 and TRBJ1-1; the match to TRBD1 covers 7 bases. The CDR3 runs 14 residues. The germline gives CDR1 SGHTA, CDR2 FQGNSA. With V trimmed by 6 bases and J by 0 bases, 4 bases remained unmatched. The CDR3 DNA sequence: TGTGCCAGCAGTAAGGGACAGATGAACACTGAAGCTTTCTTT. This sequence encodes CASSKGQMNTEAFF.

The CDR3 bases are TGTGCCAGTAGTACCCGCGGGAGCGGAAACACCATATATTTT. It encodes CASSTRGSGNTIYF. The V gene is TRBV19, the J gene TRBJ1-3; D remains ambiguous. Germline CDR1 is LNHDA and CDR2 is SQIVND (reference sequence). V shed 4 bases and J shed 4 bases, with 11 bases lying between them. This CDR3 is 14 amino acids long. Filled out from reference TRBV19 and TRBJ1-3, the complete variable domain reads DGGITQSPKYLFRKEGQNVTLSCEQNLNHDAMYWYRQDPGQGLRLIYYSQIVNDFQKGDIAEGYSVSREKKESFPLTVTSAQKNPTAFYLCASSTRGSGNTIYFGEGSWLTVV.